This T cell receptor beta chain was documented in a study of CD8+ T cells in alopecia areata. Treatment specified: oral pan-JAK inhibitor, 5-10 mg twice daily. In germline, CDR1 is SGHRS, CDR2 YFSETQ. The CDR3 is 15 residues long. Trimming took 0 bases from V and 0 from J; bases not matched to a gene: 2. The authors extracted RNA and reverse transcribed it into cDNA as the sequencing template. TCRdb's copy holds only in-frame clones and misses some; the assay was immunoSEQ multiplex PCR. The sample yields a few hundred thousand clones, approximately 60% seen once. The sequence derives from a human donor with alopecia areata. V usage is TRBV5-1 and J usage is TRBJ1-1, with 7 bases identical to TRBD1. The sample in question was CD4+ T cells sorted from blood, obtained at roughly week 53, from a patient treated with tofacitinib. Here the CDR3 reads CASSLGGTVNTEAFF. CDR3 coding DNA: TGCGCCAGCAGCTTGGGAGGGACAGTGAACACTGAAGCTTTCTTT.